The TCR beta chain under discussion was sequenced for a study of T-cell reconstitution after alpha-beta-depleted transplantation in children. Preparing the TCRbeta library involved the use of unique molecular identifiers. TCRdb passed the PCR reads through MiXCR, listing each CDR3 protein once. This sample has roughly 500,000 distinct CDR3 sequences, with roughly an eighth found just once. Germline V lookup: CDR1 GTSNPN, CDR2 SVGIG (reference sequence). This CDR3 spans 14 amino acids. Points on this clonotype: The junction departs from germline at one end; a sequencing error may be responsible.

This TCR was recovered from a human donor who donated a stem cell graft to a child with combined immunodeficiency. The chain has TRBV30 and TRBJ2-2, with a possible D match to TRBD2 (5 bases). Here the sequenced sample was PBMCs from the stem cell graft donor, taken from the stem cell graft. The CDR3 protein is CAQREGANTWELFF. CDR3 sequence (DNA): TGTGCCCAGAGGGAAGGTGCTAACACCTGGGAGCTGTTTTTT.